This TCR beta chain was found in a study of shared clonotypes between healthy human individuals. Study background: Researchers drew samples from two women and a few men aged 18 to 49.

A deep-level run was used for the assay. The assay was immunoSEQ multiplex PCR, and TCRdb's table has in-frame clones only and misses some. The sample shows a few million clones, roughly nine tenths of them seen only once. General study results and limits: Sequencing depth was predicted to influence how clonotypes are shared among donors.

This CDR3 spans 16 amino acids. Looked up from germline, CDR1 is MNHNY and CDR2 is SVGAGI (reference sequence). V was clipped by 2 bases and J by 2 bases, with 14 bases between them. For this clone: What it recognizes is unknown.

The chain employs TRBV6-6 and TRBJ2-3, with a weak D call TRBD1 (6 bases). The sequenced sample consisted of naive CD4+ T cells sorted from blood. Noted subset: CD45RA+ positively selected. The source of this sequence is a man aged 18-30 years in good health. The CDR3 DNA reads as TGTGCCAGCAGTTACGGGTCAGGGGTTCCCACAGATACGCAGTATTTT. It codes for CASSYGSGVPTDTQYF.